The 29 T cell receptor beta chains listed next were all sequenced from one sample in a study of T-cell memory formation after mild COVID-19. A single record per CDR3 protein comes from TCRdb applying MiXCR to the 5' RACE reads. Of 300,000 to 400,000 distinct CDR3 sequences listed, about an eighth were seen once; the top ten hold roughly 22%. Sequencing was carried out using PBMCs or a T cell subset sorted from them (not recorded which). The receptors shown here come from a man younger than 35 who had mild COVID-19 (a few samples of this study predate the infection). Cell type and time point are not known.

This clonotype was seen more than once but under ten times. The J gene is TRBJ1-2, the V gene TRBV20-1; 8 bases are shared with TRBD1. V dropped 3 bases and J dropped 4; count of bases not matched to a gene: 10. Germline V gene lookup returns CDR1 DFQATT and CDR2 SNEGSKA (reference sequence). The CDR3 runs to 15 residues. The CDR3 coding sequence is TGCAGTGCTAGGGACTACGGGACAGGAGCCTATGGCTACACCTTC. As protein: CSARDYGTGAYGYTF.

The genes are TRBV5-6 and TRBJ1-1; TRBD1 aligns across 8 bases. The CDR3 runs to 15 residues. The V and J ends lost 2 bases and 4 bases, in that order; junction bases with no gene match: 7. The germline V gene encodes CDR1 SGHDT and CDR2 YYEEEE. CDR3 in DNA: TGTGCCAGCAGCTTATTGACAGGGGCGGGCACTGAAGCTTTCTTT. It is translated as CASSLLTGAGTEAFF.

The rearrangement uses TRBV27 and TRBJ2-7; perhaps D is TRBD1 or TRBD2 (5 bases each). Germline V gene sequence: CDR1 MNHEY, CDR2 SMNVEV (reference sequence). Between the trimmed V and J ends, which lost 5 bases and 2 bases, there was a span of 13 bases. There are 14 residues in the CDR3. In DNA, the CDR3 is TGTGCCAGCAGTCCTCGGGACGGCACCTACGAGCAGTACGTC. Protein sequence: CASSPRDGTYEQYV.

Here the CDR3 DNA reads TGTGCCAGCAGCCAAGATTGGGCGGCTAGCGGTTCGATAGAGTTCTTC. Translating it yields CASSQDWAASGSIEFF. This chain joins TRBV3-1 and TRBJ2-1, with 7 bases matching TRBD2. V was pared by 0 bases and J by 14 bases, with 16 bases of the junction left unmatched. From germline, CDR1 is LGHDT and CDR2 YNNKEL (reference sequence). This CDR3 contains 16 residues.

This clonotype has a handful of counts. This chain uses TRBV7-3 with TRBJ2-7; no clear D. V gave up 1 base and J gave up 1 base, with 8 bases separating them. The CDR3 consists of 14 residues. The germline V gene has CDR1 SGHTA and CDR2 FQGTGA. CDR3 in DNA: TGTGCCAGCAGCTTAAGCCCCGCATCCTACGAGCAGTACTTC. Translation gives CASSLSPASYEQYF.

V gene TRBV5-1 combines with J gene TRBJ2-4, with 7 bases lining up with TRBD1. This CDR3 comprises 13 residues. CDR1 and CDR2 from the germline V gene are SGHRS and YFSETQ. The V segment lost 7 bases and the J segment 3 bases; nucleotides outside the gene matches: 4. In DNA, the CDR3 is TGCGCCAGCGCAGGGGACAGCAAAAACATTCAGTACTTC. This codes for CASAGDSKNIQYF.

This chain joins TRBV9 and TRBJ2-1, with a possible D match to TRBD1 (5 bases). V dropped 4 bases and J dropped 4 bases, with 12 bases sitting between them. The CDR3 is 14 residues long. In germline, CDR1 is SGDLS, CDR2 YYNGEE. The CDR3 reads CASSPKTEYNEQFF. As DNA, the CDR3 is TGTGCCAGCAGCCCGAAGACAGAATACAATGAGCAGTTCTTC. Complete variable domain (other parts from reference TRBV9 and TRBJ2-1): DSGVTQTPKHLITATGQRVTLRCSPRSGDLSVYWYQQSLDQGLQFLIQYYNGEERAKGNILERFSAQQFPDLHSELNLSSLELGDSALYFCASSPKTEYNEQFFGPGTRLTVL.

V usage is TRBV20-1 and J usage is TRBJ1-2; tentatively, D is TRBD1 (5 bases). Deletions cut 0 bases from V and 2 bases from J, with 13 bases between. CDR1 is DFQATT, CDR2 SNEGSKA, per germline (reference sequence). The CDR3 sequence is 15 residues long. As DNA, the CDR3 is TGCAGTGCTAGAGATAGTACAGGCGGCAACTATGGCTACACCTTC. Translated, it gives CSARDSTGGNYGYTF.

This sequence joins TRBV27 and TRBJ2-7; D is unresolved. This CDR3 is 13 amino acids long. Trimming took 3 bases from V and 1 from J, leaving 7 bases between them. Germline-derived CDR1 and CDR2 are MNHEY and SMNVEV (reference sequence). In DNA form, the CDR3 reads TGTGCCAGCAGTTTTGGCCAGTCCTACGAGCAGTACTTC. Encoded protein: CASSFGQSYEQYF.

This sequence joins TRBV5-1 and TRBJ2-7, with a weak D call TRBD2 (6 bases). CDR1 and CDR2 (germline): SGHRS, YFSETQ. The V end lost 2 bases, the J end lost 6 bases, and 9 bases lay between the germline ends. The CDR3 spans 12 residues. CDR3 sequence: CASSLTGSEQYF. CDR3 DNA: TGCGCCAGCAGCTTAACCGGGAGCGAGCAGTACTTC.

In its sample, this clonotype was seen a few times. V usage is TRBV6-6 and J usage is TRBJ1-6; D not certain. Per germline, CDR1 MNHNY and CDR2 SVGAGI (reference sequence). The CDR3 is made up of 15 amino acids. Between the trimmed V and J ends, which lost 6 bases and 0 bases, there was a span of 9 bases. CDR3 nucleotides: TGTGCCAGCAGCGACGGGAGCTCCTATAATTCACCCCTCCACTTT. It encodes CASSDGSSYNSPLHF.

This clonotype was found many times. The chain joins TRBV7-3 to TRBJ2-1; D is undetermined. The CDR3 has 13 amino acids. With 5 bases removed from V and 4 bases from J, the gap between germline ends came to 9 bases. Germline V gene data show CDR1 as SGHTA and CDR2 as FQGTGA. In DNA form, the CDR3 reads TGTGCCAGCAGCCAAATGGGGTACAATGAGCAGTTCTTC. Its translation is CASSQMGYNEQFF.

The chain uses TRBV18 and TRBJ2-3; D is ambiguous. The CDR3 runs 16 residues. V dropped 2 bases and J dropped 6 bases, with 18 bases sitting between them. The germline V gene encodes CDR1 KGHSH and CDR2 LQKENI. CDR3 nucleotides: TGTGCCAGCTCACCAACGGTGGGTCGGGTCTGGGATACGCAGTATTTT. Protein: CASSPTVGRVWDTQYF.

In its sample, this clonotype was seen a few times. V is TRBV5-6 and J is TRBJ2-5; D unclear. Trimming cost V 1 base and J 0 bases, with 7 bases left between them. The CDR3 is 14 residues long. Germline loops: CDR1 SGHDT, CDR2 YYEEEE. The chain's CDR3 is CASSLYSNQETQYF. The CDR3 region has the DNA TGTGCCAGCAGCTTGTATAGCAACCAAGAGACCCAGTACTTC.

This CDR3 reads CASSPSGTGVRETQYF. The CDR3 DNA reads TGTGCCAGCAGCCCCTCGGGTACAGGGGTCCGAGAGACCCAGTACTTC. The rearrangement links TRBV7-9 to TRBJ2-5; 7 bases line up with TRBD1. CDR1 is SEHNR and CDR2 is FQNEAQ in the germline V gene (reference sequence). The V and J ends lost 5 bases and 4 bases, in that order; junction bases with no gene match: 13. The CDR3 is made up of 16 amino acids.

The chain has TRBV6-2 or TRBV6-3 and TRBJ1-1, with D unresolved. Trimming removed 6 bases from V and 4 bases from J, with 18 bases in between. Germline assignment: CDR1 MNHEY and CDR2 SVGEGT. The CDR3 has 15 residues. In nucleotides, the CDR3 is TGTGCCAGCAGACGCTACAGCCCTCGAGGCACTGAAGCTTTCTTT. Translation: CASRRYSPRGTEAFF.

V is TRBV12-3 or TRBV12-4 and J is TRBJ1-1; D might be TRBD1 (6 bases). Trimming took off 1 base at V and 5 bases at J, with 14 bases between the two ends. The CDR3 is 15 amino acids. The CDR3 here is CASSLGGGHGTEAFF. DNA for the CDR3: TGTGCCAGCAGTTTAGGTGGGGGGCATGGTACTGAAGCTTTCTTT.

This clonotype was seen ten or more times. The V call is TRBV5-1, the J call TRBJ2-2, with D uncertain. Per the germline V gene, CDR1 is SGHRS and CDR2 is YFSETQ. Trimming took 4 bases from V and 6 from J, leaving 16 bases between them. CDR3 size: 15 residues. The CDR3 is CASSQHLAFSGELFF. The CDR3 DNA follows: TGCGCCAGCAGCCAACATTTAGCATTCTCCGGGGAGCTGTTTTTT.

This clonotype was found a few times. The V call is TRBV29-1, the J call TRBJ2-2, with 7 bases matching TRBD1. Trimming took 5 bases from V and 4 from J; bases not matched to a gene: 4. This CDR3 is 13 amino acids long. Per the germline V gene, CDR1 is SQVTM and CDR2 is ANQGSEA. Here the CDR3 reads CSVRDSLTGELFF. The CDR3, as DNA: TGCAGCGTTCGGGACAGCCTCACCGGGGAGCTGTTTTTT.

This clonotype was recorded many times. The V and J genes are TRBV24-1 and TRBJ1-2; tentatively, D is TRBD1 (6 bases). Germline-derived CDR1 and CDR2 are KGHDR and SFDVKD. V was pared by 7 bases and J by 8 bases, with 16 bases between. This CDR3 is 13 amino acids long. CDR3 coding DNA: TGTGCCACCAGGGATCCAGGGGAGGGAGGCTACACCTTC. Residues: CATRDPGEGGYTF.

This clonotype was detected a few times. CDR3 sequence: CASSLSRGGSGANVLTF. The CDR3 DNA follows: TGTGCCAGCAGCCTCAGCAGGGGAGGCTCTGGGGCCAACGTCCTGACTTTC. This rearrangement joins TRBV7-2 to TRBJ2-6; D possibly matches TRBD1 or TRBD2 (6 bases each). This CDR3 comprises 17 residues. Germline CDR1 and CDR2: SGHTA and FQGNSA. V dropped 5 bases and J dropped 0 bases, with 14 bases sitting between them.

The chain is built from TRBV6-5 and TRBJ1-6; D is unresolved. The V end was cut by 6 bases, the J end by 8 bases, with 17 bases between. Germline assignment: CDR1 MNHEY and CDR2 SVGAGI. The CDR3 runs to 15 residues. This chain's CDR3 is CASRRTASPYSPLHF. The CDR3 DNA reads TGTGCCAGCAGGCGAACCGCCAGCCCTTATTCACCCCTCCACTTT.

This clonotype has at least ten counts. J is TRBJ2-3 and V is TRBV11-2; D is unresolved. The germline gives CDR1 SGHAT, CDR2 FQNNGV. The CDR3 is made up of 14 amino acids. V lost 6 bases to trimming and J lost 7 bases, with 17 bases between them. The CDR3 here is CASRWAGLENTQYF. Here the CDR3 DNA reads TGTGCCAGCAGGTGGGCCGGGCTCGAGAATACGCAGTATTTT.

The table lists this clonotype with a few counts. The chain recombines TRBV3-1 with TRBJ2-7; no clear D. Germline V gives CDR1 LGHDT, CDR2 YNNKEL (reference sequence). The length of the CDR3 is 12 residues. The V end lost 2 bases, the J end lost 5 bases, and 7 bases lay between the germline ends. The CDR3 bases are TGTGCCAGCAGCCAAATGTGGGACGAGCAGTACTTC. Translating it yields CASSQMWDEQYF.

The rearrangement uses TRBV7-9 and TRBJ1-4; 11 nucleotides match TRBD1. Germline loops: CDR1 SEHNR, CDR2 FQNEAQ (reference sequence). The length of the CDR3 is 15 residues. With 11 bases clipped from V and 3 bases from J, the junction kept 8 bases outside the gene matches. CDR3 in DNA: TGTGCCTCCGGGACAGGGGGTATAGCTAATGAAAAACTGTTTTTT. Encoded protein: CASGTGGIANEKLFF.

The rearrangement uses TRBV15 and TRBJ2-1; D remains ambiguous. Per germline, CDR1 LNHNV and CDR2 YYDKDF (reference sequence). V lost 1 base and J lost 0, with 10 bases in between. This CDR3 contains 16 residues. The CDR3 region is CATSRGAPSSYNEQFF. The CDR3 region has the DNA TGTGCCACCAGCAGAGGAGCGCCGAGCTCCTACAATGAGCAGTTCTTC. Supplemented by reference TRBV15 and TRBJ2-1, the full variable domain reads DAMVIQNPRYQVTQFGKPVTLSCSQTLNHNVMYWYQQKSSQAPKLLFHYYDKDFNNEADTPDNFQSRRPNTSFCFLDIRSPGLGDTAMYLCATSRGAPSSYNEQFFGPGTRLTVL.

The rearrangement uses TRBV12-3 or TRBV12-4 and TRBJ1-2, with TRBD1 as a possible D gene (5 bases). V lost 7 bases and J 3 bases, leaving 9 bases between the germline ends. The CDR3 extends over 12 amino acids. CDR3 sequence: CASKTGHYGYTF. The CDR3 region has the DNA TGTGCCAGCAAAACGGGGCACTATGGCTACACCTTC.

This clonotype appeared a few times. One end of the junction does not line up with germline, which may come from a read error. This chain joins TRBV4-1 and TRBJ1-6; D gene ambiguous. CDR1 MGHRA and CDR2 YSYEKL come from the germline V gene. This CDR3 spans 16 amino acids. In nucleotides, the CDR3 is TGCGCCAGCAGGCAAGTTGGAGGATTCTATAATTCACCCCTCCACTTT. Its translation: CASRQVGGFYNSPLHF.

The genes are TRBV27 and TRBJ2-2; tentatively, D is TRBD1 (6 bases). Germline V gene data show CDR1 as MNHEY and CDR2 as SMNVEV (reference sequence). V lost 3 bases, J lost 6 bases, and 11 bases lay in between. The CDR3 runs 14 residues. This chain's CDR3 is CASSFQGKAGELFF. The DNA for the CDR3 is TGTGCCAGCAGTTTTCAGGGGAAGGCCGGGGAGCTGTTTTTT.